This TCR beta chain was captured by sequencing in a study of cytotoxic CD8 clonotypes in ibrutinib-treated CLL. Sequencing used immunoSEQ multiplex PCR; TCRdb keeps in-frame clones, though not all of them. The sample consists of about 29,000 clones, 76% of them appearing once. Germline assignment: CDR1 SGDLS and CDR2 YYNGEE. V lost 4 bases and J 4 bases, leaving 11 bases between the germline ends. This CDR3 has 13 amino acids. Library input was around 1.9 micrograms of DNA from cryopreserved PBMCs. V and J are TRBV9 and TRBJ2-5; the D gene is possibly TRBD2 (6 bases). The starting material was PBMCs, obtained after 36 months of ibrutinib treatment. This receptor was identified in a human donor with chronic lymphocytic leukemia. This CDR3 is CASSSGTAETQYF. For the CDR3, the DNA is TGTGCCAGCAGCTCAGGGACTGCAGAGACCCAGTACTTC.